The 8 T cell receptor beta chains below were found in one sample sequenced in a study of cytomegalovirus exposure and HLA in healthy donors (dated by TCRdb to the late 2010s). Receptors were amplified or captured by the immunoSEQ multiplex PCR assay. A mixture of 60 forward primers for TCR Vbeta segments and 13 reverse primers for TCR Jbeta segments was used in the multiplex PCR. The source is immuneACCESS, and TCRdb retained only in-frame sequences with V and J called. Part of the clones is not carried over; for the studies checked, unresolved V genes explain less than half of this, and the remainder is unexplained. This sample lists over 150,000 clones; roughly 75% were detected once. Jointly, the top ten make up 1% of the sample. The sequenced sample was PBMCs. The receptor set was obtained from a woman in her 50s in good health and CMV-seropositive.

CDR3: CASSSTVLGNTIYF. The CDR3 bases are TGTGCCAGCAGCTCAACAGTACTTGGAAACACCATATATTTT. The chain employs TRBV5-5 and TRBJ1-3; unclear D gene. This CDR3 region has 14 residues. Germline CDR1 and CDR2: SGHKS and YYEKEE (reference sequence). Deletions cut 3 bases from V and 3 bases from J, with 10 bases between.

This clone was detected a few times. The chain combines TRBV25-1 with TRBJ1-2; maybe TRBD1 (6 bases). The length of the CDR3 is 12 residues. Germline V CDR1 and CDR2: MGHDK, SYGVNS. Trimming removed 5 bases from V and 6 bases from J, with 10 bases in between. CDR3 DNA: TGTGCCAGCAGTCGGGGGGCCCATGGCTACACCTTC. It is translated as CASSRGAHGYTF.

The chain carries TRBV7-2 and TRBJ1-2; D not resolved. Germline CDR1 SGHTA, CDR2 FQGNSA. This CDR3 comprises 15 residues. The V end lost 2 bases, the J end lost 5 bases, and 15 bases lay between the germline ends. CDR3 nucleotide sequence: TGTGCCAGCAGCTTACATTTCGCGGTCGGGTATGGCTACACCTTC. It translates to CASSLHFAVGYGYTF.

The V call is TRBV28, the J call TRBJ2-5; 9 nucleotides match TRBD1. The DNA matches TRBJ2-7 better at its end, which makes the J call doubtful. This CDR3 spans 14 amino acids. The germline V gene encodes CDR1 MDHEN and CDR2 SYDVKM. The CDR3 bases are TGTGCCAGCAGCCAGGGACAGGGCTCCTACGAGCAGTACTTC. Encoded protein: CASSQGQGSYEQYF.

This chain uses TRBV2 with TRBJ2-1, with TRBD2 as a possible D gene (5 bases). The CDR3 covers 13 residues. CDR1 and CDR2 (germline): SNHLY, FYNNEI. Trimming removed 3 bases from V and 7 bases from J, with 10 bases in between. CDR3 sequence reads: CASSELRGNEQFF. DNA of the CDR3: TGTGCCAGCAGTGAGCTTAGAGGGAATGAGCAGTTCTTC.

This clone was seen once. The CDR3 bases are TGTGCCAGCAGCAAGTTCCCGGGCTTCGGGGCCCAGTACTTC. Translating it yields CASSKFPGFGAQYF. The chain recombines TRBV21-1 with TRBJ2-5; the listed D gene, TRBD2, was not tested against the DNA. TRBV21-1 has pseudogene status. CDR3 length: 14 residues.

The J gene is TRBJ2-7, the V gene TRBV28; the D gene is possibly TRBD2 (5 bases). Per the germline V gene, CDR1 is MDHEN and CDR2 is SYDVKM. The CDR3 length is 15 residues. Deletions cut 7 bases from V and 7 bases from J, with 23 bases between. CDR3 DNA sequence: TGTGCCAGCATTCGAGGCGGACCACGCTCGGGGGAGCAGTACTTC. This sequence encodes CASIRGGPRSGEQYF.

As for this clone: The identical CDR3 is also encoded by other nucleotide sequences in the sample. The chain is built from TRBV15 and TRBJ2-5; D is unresolved. Germline lookup yields CDR1 LNHNV and CDR2 YYDKDF (reference sequence). The CDR3 runs 13 residues. V was clipped by 0 bases and J by 1 base, with 3 bases between them. In nucleotides, the CDR3 is TGTGCCACCAGCAGAGACAGCCAAGAGACCCAGTACTTC. This sequence encodes CATSRDSQETQYF.